Following are 16 T cell receptor beta chains from one sample sequenced in a study of beta chain features in type 1 diabetes. Reverse transcribing all isolated RNA meant expressed TCRB transcripts were sequenced. Measured with immunoSEQ multiplex PCR; TCRdb has only the in-frame clones, and not every one. The sample holds approximately 470,000 clones; 30% are singletons and the top ten take 0.06% to 0.07%. The sequenced sample consisted of naive CD4+ T cells from blood. These receptors originate from a man aged 18 to 29 in good health.

This sequence joins TRBV4-1 and TRBJ2-1; TRBD2 agrees at 9 bases. Germline V gene sequence: CDR1 MGHRA, CDR2 YSYEKL. The CDR3 runs to 20 residues. V shed 4 bases, J shed 3 bases, and the junction held 19 bases outside the gene matches. The CDR3 protein is CASSPTFAGGRARLYNEQFF. The CDR3 bases are TGCGCCAGCAGCCCGACCTTCGCGGGCGGGAGGGCCAGGCTCTACAATGAGCAGTTCTTC.

The genes are TRBV4-1 and TRBJ1-1; D call uncertain. Trimming took 1 base from V and 5 from J, leaving 5 bases between them. The CDR3 covers 12 residues. Germline values: CDR1 MGHRA, CDR2 YSYEKL. CDR3 amino acids: CASSQGETEAFF. Here the CDR3 DNA reads TGCGCCAGCAGCCAAGGGGAGACTGAAGCTTTCTTT.

The chain uses TRBV4-1 and TRBJ2-4; TRBD1 matches at 10 bases. Germline V CDR1 and CDR2: MGHRA, YSYEKL. After removal of 1 base from V and 3 bases from J, the junction contained 3 bases not matched to a gene. CDR3 length: 16 residues. CDR3 amino acids: CASSQVDRGVKNIQYF. The DNA of the CDR3 is TGCGCCAGCAGCCAAGTGGACAGGGGGGTCAAAAACATTCAGTACTTC.

In this sample, this clone turned up a few times. V usage is TRBV10-3 and J usage is TRBJ2-1, with TRBD2 as a possible D gene (6 bases). V gave up 10 bases and J gave up 5 bases, with 12 bases separating them. The germline CDR1 and CDR2 sequences are ENHRY and SYGVKD. This CDR3 is 12 amino acids long. CDR3 residues: CATMGLDNEQFF. For the CDR3, the DNA is TGTGCCACGATGGGACTCGACAATGAGCAGTTCTTC.

The genes are TRBV15 and TRBJ1-5; unclear D gene. Germline V lookup: CDR1 LNHNV, CDR2 YYDKDF (reference sequence). Trimming left V 5 bases short and J 3 bases short, with 14 bases between. The CDR3 runs 15 residues. The CDR3 region has the DNA TGTGCCACCAGCCTTCTCGGCGGTAACAATCAGCCCCAGCATTTT. It translates to CATSLLGGNNQPQHF.

This clone was observed a few times. The CDR3 region has the DNA TGTGCCTGGAGTGTCAAGGGGATGACCACTGAAGCTTTCTTT. Translating it yields CAWSVKGMTTEAFF. The rearrangement uses TRBV30 and TRBJ1-1, with D tentatively TRBD1 (5 bases). Germline V lookup: CDR1 GTSNPN, CDR2 SVGIG (reference sequence). The ends were cut back, 0 bases at V and 4 bases at J, with 12 bases in the middle. The CDR3 is 14 amino acids.

V gene TRBV29-1 combines with J gene TRBJ2-3, with 14 bases aligning to TRBD2. Germline V gives CDR1 SQVTM, CDR2 ANQGSEA. V lost 6 bases and J lost 4; bases outside the gene matches: 6. The CDR3 runs 15 residues. The CDR3 DNA sequence: TGCAGCGTGGGACTAGCGGGAGTCCGCGCAGATACGCAGTATTTT. Amino acids: CSVGLAGVRADTQYF.

DNA of the CDR3: TGTGCCAGCACTGAGCGGGGGAGATACAATGAGCAGTTCTTC. It is translated as CASTERGRYNEQFF. V usage is TRBV25-1 and J usage is TRBJ2-1, with 8 bases lining up with TRBD2. After removal of 7 bases from V and 4 bases from J, the junction contained 6 bases not matched to a gene. CDR3 length equals 14 residues. Germline assignment: CDR1 MGHDK and CDR2 SYGVNS.

This clone was seen a handful of times. One end of the junction is discordant with germline, which a read error may explain. This chain joins TRBV7-8 and TRBJ2-2, with D unclear. The CDR3 sequence is 12 residues long. Germline values: CDR1 SGHVS, CDR2 FQNEAQ. Here the CDR3 reads CASSVAHGELFF. CDR3 DNA: TGTGCCAGCAGCGTAGCCCACGGGGAGCTGTTTTTT.

Only a few counts were recorded for this clone. The V gene is TRBV30, the J gene TRBJ2-1; tentatively, D is TRBD1 or TRBD2 (5 bases each). From germline, CDR1 is GTSNPN and CDR2 SVGIG (reference sequence). V lost 3 bases and J 4 bases, leaving 10 bases between the germline ends. The CDR3 has 13 amino acids. The CDR3 region is CAWSRDQYNEQFF. As DNA, the CDR3 is TGTGCCTGGAGCCGGGACCAGTACAATGAGCAGTTCTTC.

Comments on this clone: At one end the junction does not follow the germline gene, possibly because of a read error. This chain uses TRBV7-9 with TRBJ2-7, with D perhaps TRBD1 or TRBD2 (5 bases each). Germline values: CDR1 SEHNR, CDR2 FQNEAQ (reference sequence). The CDR3 covers 13 residues. Here the CDR3 DNA reads TGTGCCAGCAGCTTAGGATTCAAGGGACCTACCGACTTC. Encoded protein: CASSLGFKGPTDF.

The CDR3 sequence is CASSRDFYEQYF. DNA of the CDR3: TGTGCCAGCAGCAGGGACTTCTACGAGCAGTACTTC. The chain joins TRBV6-6 to TRBJ2-7; TRBD2 is a possible D gene (6 bases). Germline V gives CDR1 MNHNY, CDR2 SVGAGI (reference sequence). The CDR3 is 12 amino acids. Between the trimmed V and J ends, which lost 6 bases and 3 bases, there was a span of 9 bases.

A few counts support this clone. The V gene is TRBV29-1, the J gene TRBJ2-2; 8 positions agree with TRBD2. This CDR3 has 16 amino acids. V trimming: 6 bases; J trimming: 1 base; junction bases outside the gene matches: 10. The germline V gene encodes CDR1 SQVTM and CDR2 ANQGSEA. CDR3 sequence reads: CSVPATRGGNTGELFF. The DNA for the CDR3 is TGCAGCGTACCCGCCACTCGGGGGGGGAACACCGGGGAGCTGTTTTTT.

This clone has more than one count but fewer than ten. The chain employs TRBV4-2 and TRBJ2-1; 12 bases match TRBD1. With V trimmed by 0 bases and J by 9 bases, 15 bases remained unmatched. The CDR3 loop spans 19 amino acids. The germline CDR1 and CDR2 sequences are LGHNA and YNFKEQ. The CDR3 DNA follows: TGTGCCAGCAGCCAAGATCCGGGTGGTCCGGGACAGGGGGCCCTTGAGCAGTTCTTC. Its protein is CASSQDPGGPGQGALEQFF.

There are a few counts of this clone. This rearrangement joins TRBV2 to TRBJ1-2; 7 bases align to TRBD1. The CDR3 is made up of 17 amino acids. Per germline, CDR1 SNHLY and CDR2 FYNNEI. Germline trimming cut 6 bases from V and 5 bases from J; bases unmatched to any gene: 18. The CDR3 sequence is CASRPARIGQDNYGYTF. CDR3 sequence (DNA): TGTGCCAGCAGGCCAGCGAGGATCGGACAGGATAATTATGGCTACACCTTC.

V and J are TRBV9 and TRBJ2-7; the D call may be TRBD1 or TRBD2 (5 bases each). Between the trimmed V and J ends, which lost 0 bases and 3 bases, there was a span of 13 bases. The CDR3 spans 15 residues. Germline lookup yields CDR1 SGDLS and CDR2 YYNGEE. The CDR3 nucleotides are TGTGCCAGCAGCGTAGCTGAGAGGGGAAGCTACGAGCAGTACTTC. It is translated as CASSVAERGSYEQYF.